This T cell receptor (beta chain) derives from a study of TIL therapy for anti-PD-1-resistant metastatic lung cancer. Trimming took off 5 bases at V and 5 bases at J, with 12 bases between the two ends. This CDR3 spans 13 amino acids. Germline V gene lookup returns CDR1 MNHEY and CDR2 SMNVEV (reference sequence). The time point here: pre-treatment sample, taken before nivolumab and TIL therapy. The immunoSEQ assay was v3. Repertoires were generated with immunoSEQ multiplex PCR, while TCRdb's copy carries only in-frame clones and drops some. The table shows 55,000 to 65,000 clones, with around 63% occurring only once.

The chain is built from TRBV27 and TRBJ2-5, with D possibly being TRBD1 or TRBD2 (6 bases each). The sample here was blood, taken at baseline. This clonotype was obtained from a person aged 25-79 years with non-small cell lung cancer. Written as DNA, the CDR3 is TGTGCCAGCAGTCGACAGGCGGGGGAGACCCAGTACTTC. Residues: CASSRQAGETQYF.